These T cell receptor beta chains were read from a single sample in a study of technical replicates of blood from four donors. This table comes from immunoSEQ multiplex PCR, and its TCRdb copy is limited to in-frame clones, with some not included. The sample lists 55,000 to 75,000 clones, roughly 95% occurring once. The sequenced sample was PBMCs. These receptors came from a human donor in good health. Some clones in this sample may be carry-over from other donors' samples. The CDR3 runs from the conserved cysteine through the conserved F or W. D genes are given only for firm matches. The size entry is marked missing in some rows and otherwise reads once, few, many or a size class.

v_call	j_call	clone_size	d_call	cdr3_length	cdr3_nt	cdr3_aa
TRBV18	TRBJ1-1	.	.	14	TGTGCCAGCTCACCACTACAGGGACAAGCTGAAGCTTTCTTT	CASSPLQGQAEAFF
TRBV6-5	TRBJ1-1	.	TRBD1	12	TGTGCCAGCAGCCAACAGGGGACTGAAGCTTTCTTT	CASSQQGTEAFF
TRBV27	TRBJ1-6	.	.	15	TGTGCCAGCAGTTTAGGGGCGTTAGAGAATTCACCCCTCCACTTT	CASSLGALENSPLHF
TRBV7-3	TRBJ2-3	.	TRBD2	15	TGTGCCAGCAGCCCCGCCGGGGGGAGCACAGATACGCAGTATTTT	CASSPAGGSTDTQYF
TRBV11-2	TRBJ2-5	.	TRBD2	17	TGTGCCAGCAGCTTAGACGTCTGGCGGGGGGGTAGGGAGACCCAGTACTTC	CASSLDVWRGGRETQYF
TRBV10-2	TRBJ2-5	.	TRBD1	14	TGCGCCAGCAGTCAACCGGGACAGCAAGAGACCCAGTACTTC	CASSQPGQQETQYF
TRBV7-2	TRBJ2-2	.	TRBD2	16	TGTGCCAGCAGCTACCGCTCGGGACTAGCGGCCGGGGAGCTGTTTTTT	CASSYRSGLAAGELFF
TRBV5-4	TRBJ1-6	.	.	15	TGTGCCAGCAGCTTAAGGGGCCCCTATAATTCACCCCTCCACTTT	CASSLRGPYNSPLHF
TRBV6-4	TRBJ2-1	.	.	13	TGTGCCAGCAGTAAACTAGGGGGCAATGAGCAGTTCTTC	CASSKLGGNEQFF
TRBV7-3	TRBJ2-2	once	.	13	TGTGCCAGCAGCCGCGGGACGGGAAAAAAGCTGTTTTTT	CASSRGTGKKLFF
TRBV5-1	TRBJ1-2	.	.	15	TGCGCCAGCAGCTTGGCATGGGGCACTAACTATGGCTACACCTTC	CASSLAWGTNYGYTF
TRBV6-5	TRBJ2-1	.	.	13	TGTGCCAGCGGATTAAGCGAGTACAATGAGCAGTTCTTC	CASGLSEYNEQFF
TRBV15	TRBJ2-7	.	.	15	TGTGCCACCAGCAGAGATCAGGATAGCGGATACGAGCAGTACTTC	CATSRDQDSGYEQYF
TRBV6-1	TRBJ1-2	.	TRBD1	13	TGTGCCAGTGCCGGGGACAGATTCTATGGCTACACCTTC	CASAGDRFYGYTF
TRBV20-1	TRBJ1-1	once	.	11	TGCAGTTCCGACAGGAACACTGAAGCTTTCTTT	CSSDRNTEAFF
TRBV19	TRBJ1-2	.	.	14	TGTGCCAGTAGTATAGATGAAACAGCCTATGGCTACACCTTC	CASSIDETAYGYTF
TRBV19	TRBJ1-2	.	.	14	TGTGCCAGTACCCAACCGAGGCAGGGCTCTGGCTACACCTTC	CASTQPRQGSGYTF
TRBV5-1	TRBJ2-6	.	.	17	TGCGCCAGCAGCTTCCAGGGAACCCTCGGGGGGGCCAACGTCCTGACTTTC	CASSFQGTLGGANVLTF